These T cell receptor beta chains were read from a single sample in a study of shared clonotypes between healthy human individuals. The method was immunoSEQ multiplex PCR; TCRdb's version includes in-frame clones alone and lacks a portion of them. The sample yields roughly 2.4 million clones, approximately 95% seen once. Sequencing was carried out using naive CD4+ T cells sorted from blood. Receptors were obtained from a man younger than 35 in good health. Each CDR3 is given with its conserved first and last residue. The D gene is left open where the match is weak. A clone size is listed for some rows: how often the clone was seen (once, few, many), or a class if it is expanded.

v_gene	j_gene	abundance	d_gene	CDR3aa	CDR3nt
TRBV27	TRBJ2-2	once	TRBD1	CASRQGPNTGELFF	TGTGCCAGCAGACAGGGGCCCAACACCGGGGAGCTGTTTTTT
TRBV18	TRBJ1-1	.	.	CASSPPVGLATEAFF	TGTGCCAGCTCACCACCGGTAGGCCTCGCCACTGAAGCTTTCTTT
TRBV25-1	TRBJ2-3	.	TRBD1	CASSKPTGDSDTQYF	TGTGCCAGCTCTAAACCGACAGGGGATTCAGATACGCAGTATTTT
TRBV7-9	TRBJ2-3	.	TRBD2	CASSFLAGTQYF	TGTGCCAGCAGCTTCCTAGCGGGTACGCAGTATTTT
TRBV19	TRBJ2-7	.	.	CASSTYAASGQGPYEQYF	TGTGCCAGTAGTACGTACGCCGCATCGGGGCAAGGTCCCTACGAGCAGTACTTC
TRBV10-1	TRBJ2-1	.	.	CASSGVGTPYNEQFF	TGCGCCAGCAGTGGAGTAGGGACTCCGTACAATGAGCAGTTCTTC
TRBV18	TRBJ1-1	.	.	CASSRAGSPIPLDTEAFF	TGTGCCAGCTCCCGAGCAGGGAGTCCAATTCCTCTCGACACTGAAGCTTTCTTT
TRBV28	TRBJ2-1	once	.	CASSFARIPSNEQFF	TGTGCCAGCAGTTTTGCCCGGATCCCGAGCAATGAGCAGTTCTTC
TRBV6-5	TRBJ1-1	once	.	CASRGQPLNTEAFF	TGTGCCAGCAGGGGGCAGCCCCTGAACACTGAAGCTTTCTTT
TRBV10-3	TRBJ2-7	.	TRBD2	CAISESLAGRYEQYF	TGTGCCATCAGTGAGTCACTAGCGGGAAGGTACGAGCAGTACTTC
TRBV19	TRBJ1-5	.	.	CASSIVRGSMEQPQHF	TGTGCCAGTAGTATAGTTAGGGGATCAATGGAGCAGCCCCAGCATTTT
TRBV7-9	TRBJ1-2	.	TRBD1	CASRSPGTANYGYTF	TGTGCCAGCAGGTCCCCCGGGACAGCGAACTATGGCTACACCTTC
TRBV7-2	TRBJ2-5	.	.	CASSPGTKKETQYF	TGTGCCAGCAGTCCCGGGACAAAGAAAGAGACCCAGTACTTC
TRBV25-1	TRBJ1-6	.	TRBD1	CASRERQGSSPLHF	TGTGCCAGCAGGGAGAGACAGGGCTCTTCACCCCTCCACTTT
TRBV19	TRBJ2-3	.	TRBD2	CASQPRGGEDTQYF	TGTGCCAGCCAACCCCGGGGAGGGGAAGATACGCAGTATTTT
TRBV6-5	TRBJ2-5	.	.	CASSYAREGGQETQYF	TGTGCCAGCAGTTACGCCCGGGAAGGGGGCCAAGAGACCCAGTACTTC
TRBV11-2	TRBJ2-3	.	TRBD2	CASSQRTSLFTDTQYF	TGTGCCAGCAGCCAACGGACTAGCCTATTCACAGATACGCAGTATTTT
TRBV18	TRBJ2-1	.	TRBD2	CASSPAPGGKVHNEQFF	TGTGCCAGCTCACCAGCCCCGGGGGGGAAAGTCCACAATGAGCAGTTCTTC
TRBV28	TRBJ2-3	.	TRBD1	CASRGQRRDRGADAQYF	TGTGCCAGCAGGGGCCAGAGGCGGGACAGGGGCGCAGATGCGCAGTATTTT
TRBV27	TRBJ2-5	.	.	CASSRGGGLIETQYF	TGTGCCAGCAGTCGTGGAGGGGGGCTCATAGAGACCCAGTACTTC
TRBV28	TRBJ2-2	.	.	CASGEAGRSTGELFF	TGTGCCAGCGGCGAGGCAGGGAGGTCCACCGGGGAGCTGTTTTTT
TRBV27	TRBJ2-1	.	TRBD2	CASSSPGRERGNEQFF	TGTGCCAGCAGTTCCCCCGGGAGGGAGAGGGGTAATGAGCAGTTCTTC
TRBV5-1	TRBJ2-7	.	TRBD1	CASSTGESYEQYF	TGCGCCAGCAGCACAGGGGAGTCCTACGAGCAGTACTTC
TRBV18	TRBJ1-3	.	.	CASSPGFGNTIYF	TGTGCCAGCTCACCGGGGTTCGGAAACACCATATATTTT
TRBV11-2	TRBJ2-5	.	TRBD2	CASSLEGTSRETQYF	TGTGCCAGCAGCTTAGAAGGGACTAGTCGGGAGACCCAGTACTTC
TRBV5-1	TRBJ1-1	once	TRBD1	CASSSQGEITEAFF	TGCGCCAGCAGCTCACAGGGGGAGATCACTGAAGCTTTCTTT
TRBV5-8	TRBJ2-1	.	.	CASSLLGGSYNEQFF	TGTGCCAGCAGCTTGTTAGGGGGGTCCTACAATGAGCAGTTCTTC
TRBV18	TRBJ2-1	.	.	CASSYTSTSSYNEQFF	TGTGCCAGCTCATACACTAGCACCTCCTCCTACAATGAGCAGTTCTTC
TRBV2	TRBJ1-1	.	.	CASSEASWTEAFF	TGTGCCAGCAGTGAAGCGTCTTGGACTGAAGCTTTCTTT
TRBV9	TRBJ1-3	.	.	CASSASGHTIYF	TGTGCCAGCAGCGCCTCAGGCCACACCATATATTTT
TRBV4-1	TRBJ2-7	.	.	CASSQVQVSYEQYF	TGCGCCAGCAGCCAAGTTCAGGTCTCCTACGAGCAGTACTTC
TRBV18	TRBJ1-5	.	TRBD1	CASSQDRGQPQHF	TGTGCCAGCTCACAGGACAGGGGTCAGCCCCAGCATTTT
TRBV9	TRBJ2-1	.	TRBD2	CASSVLADPYNEQFF	TGTGCCAGCAGCGTCCTAGCGGACCCCTACAATGAGCAGTTCTTC
TRBV7-8	TRBJ1-4	.	.	CASSLVTETNEKLFF	TGTGCCAGCAGCTTAGTCACGGAAACTAATGAAAAACTGTTTTTT
TRBV5-1	TRBJ2-5	.	.	CASSLEGIGSETQYF	TGCGCCAGCAGCTTGGAAGGAATCGGATCCGAGACCCAGTACTTC
TRBV10-2	TRBJ2-2	.	.	CASTRGGTGNTGELFF	TGCGCCAGCACCCGGGGGGGGACAGGGAACACCGGGGAGCTGTTTTTT
TRBV9	TRBJ2-7	.	.	CASSVGDSLFLYEQYF	TGTGCCAGCAGCGTAGGGGACTCCCTTTTTCTTTACGAGCAGTACTTC
TRBV4-1	TRBJ1-6	.	.	CASSLVGYYNSPLHF	TGCGCCAGCAGCTTAGTGGGGTATTATAATTCACCCCTCCACTTT
TRBV9	TRBJ2-6	.	.	CASSVASGISGANVLTF	TGTGCCAGCAGCGTAGCGTCGGGTATCTCTGGGGCCAACGTCCTGACTTTC
TRBV6-1	TRBJ1-3	.	.	CASSEGDGTGNTIYF	TGTGCCAGCAGTGAGGGGGATGGCACTGGAAACACCATATATTTT
TRBV5-1	TRBJ2-3	.	.	CASSLGRDTDTQYF	TGCGCCAGCAGCTTGGGGCGGGATACAGATACGCAGTATTTT
TRBV15	TRBJ1-2	.	.	CATSRDTGTYGYTF	TGTGCCACCAGCAGAGATACAGGGACCTATGGCTACACCTTC
TRBV7-9	TRBJ2-7	.	.	CASSAGQHYEQYF	TGTGCCAGCAGCGCGGGACAGCACTACGAGCAGTACTTC
TRBV5-6	TRBJ2-5	.	TRBD2	CASSLGPSGVQETQYF	TGTGCCAGCAGCTTGGGTCCTAGCGGGGTTCAAGAGACCCAGTACTTC
TRBV5-1	TRBJ1-5	.	.	CASSLAGRGQPQHF	TGCGCCAGCAGCTTGGCAGGGAGGGGGCAGCCCCAGCATTTT
TRBV4-1	TRBJ2-7	.	.	CASSTTVTYEQYF	TGCGCCAGCAGCACTACAGTGACCTACGAGCAGTACTTC
TRBV28	TRBJ1-2	.	.	CASSTYRDGARYTF	TGTGCCAGCAGTACCTACAGGGATGGAGCCCGCTACACCTTC
TRBV28	TRBJ2-1	.	.	CASSAIGIGGSYNEQFF	TGTGCCAGCAGTGCTATCGGTATTGGGGGCTCCTACAATGAGCAGTTCTTC
TRBV7-9	TRBJ1-2	.	TRBD1	CASSPTGGNYGYTF	TGTGCCAGCAGCCCGACAGGGGGCAACTATGGCTACACCTTC
TRBV30	TRBJ2-7	.	.	CAWSVKRLVSSEQYF	TGTGCCTGGAGTGTAAAACGACTAGTGTCGAGCGAGCAGTACTTC
TRBV13	TRBJ1-6	.	TRBD1	CASSPPGQGPLHF	TGTGCCAGCAGCCCTCCGGGACAGGGTCCCCTCCACTTT
TRBV6-6	TRBJ1-2	.	TRBD1	CASSLGTDGYTF	TGTGCCAGCAGTTTGGGGACAGATGGCTACACCTTC
TRBV6-5	TRBJ2-5	.	TRBD2	CASGRVGETQYF	TGTGCCTCCGGGAGGGTGGGAGAGACCCAGTACTTC
TRBV5-4	TRBJ2-3	.	.	CASSPGALQDTQYF	TGTGCCAGCAGCCCGGGAGCCCTGCAGGATACGCAGTATTTT
TRBV19	TRBJ1-5	.	.	CASDSWGDPHQPQHF	TGTGCCAGTGACTCTTGGGGGGATCCCCATCAGCCCCAGCATTTT
TRBV6-1	TRBJ2-2	.	TRBD2	CASMGRGATGELFF	TGTGCCAGCATGGGGAGGGGAGCCACCGGGGAGCTGTTTTTT
TRBV19	TRBJ1-5	once	.	CASWDGRGNQPQHF	TGTGCCAGTTGGGACGGCCGTGGCAATCAGCCCCAGCATTTT